This T cell receptor (beta chain) appears in the sequencing data of a study of technical replicates of blood from a handful of donors. Trimming cost V 6 bases and J 2 bases, with 15 bases left between them. Per germline, CDR1 SEHNR and CDR2 FQNEAQ (reference sequence). The CDR3 loop spans 15 amino acids. Clones were read by immunoSEQ multiplex PCR, and TCRdb kept only the in-frame ones, dropping some. The sample lists fewer than 60,000 clones; 90% to 95% were seen once. Specimen: PBMCs. The rearrangement uses TRBV7-9 and TRBJ2-3; D ambiguous. This TCR was recovered from a human donor in good health. Some clones in this sample may be carry-over from other donors' samples. The CDR3 DNA reads TGTGCCAGCAGTTTCTCCGGGTCTATCACAGATACGCAGTATTTT. It is translated as CASSFSGSITDTQYF.